Below, 23 T cell receptor beta chains from the same sample are listed, as sequenced in a study of T cell responses to AZD1222 COVID-19 vaccine. Clones were sequenced by immunoSEQ multiplex PCR, and TCRdb holds only the in-frame ones, with some missing. The data hold roughly 100,000 clones, with around 84% observed a single time. The sequenced sample was peripheral blood, obtained 28 days after the second AZD1222 dose. These receptors originate from an adult who received the AZD1222 COVID-19 vaccine.

The chain employs TRBV6-5 and TRBJ2-5; D is unresolved. This CDR3 comprises 12 residues. CDR1 and CDR2 (germline): MNHEY, SVGAGI. V shed 7 bases and J shed 2 bases, with 8 bases lying between them. DNA for the CDR3: TGTGCCAGCACCCACAGACAAGAGACCCAGTACTTC. Translation: CASTHRQETQYF.

The chain joins TRBV7-9 to TRBJ1-2; D is uncertain. CDR3 length equals 11 residues. Trimming removed 5 bases at V and 5 bases at J, with 6 bases between. From germline, CDR1 is SEHNR and CDR2 FQNEAQ (reference sequence). CDR3 protein: CASSAEYGYTF. In DNA form, the CDR3 reads TGTGCCAGCAGCGCGGAATATGGCTACACCTTC.

This clone was counted a single time. The chain uses TRBV27 and TRBJ1-2; perhaps TRBD1 as D (6 bases). CDR3 size: 14 residues. The V gene's germline CDR1 is MNHEY and CDR2 SMNVEV (reference sequence). The V and J ends lost 4 bases and 5 bases respectively, with 14 bases between them. CDR3 bases: TGTGCCAGCAGTTCGGGACATAGGGGATATGGCTACACCTTC. Its translation: CASSSGHRGYGYTF.

The rearrangement joins TRBV5-6 to TRBJ2-3; 12 nucleotides line up with TRBD2. CDR3 length equals 14 residues. V trimming: 1 base; J trimming: 7 bases; junction bases outside the gene matches: 1. Looked up from germline, CDR1 is SGHDT and CDR2 is YYEEEE. CDR3 sequence (DNA): TGTGCCAGCAGCTTGACTAGCGGGGGGAATACGCAGTATTTT. It specifies CASSLTSGGNTQYF.

The chain joins TRBV7-9 to TRBJ1-1; D possibly corresponds to TRBD1 (5 bases). Per the germline V gene, CDR1 is SEHNR and CDR2 is FQNEAQ (reference sequence). The length of the CDR3 is 11 residues. V was pared by 9 bases and J by 3 bases, with 8 bases between. The CDR3 protein is CASQGYTEAFF. The CDR3 nucleotides are TGTGCCAGTCAGGGTTACACTGAAGCTTTCTTT.

The sample holds one count of this clone. The CDR3 region is CAISDGNANTGELFF. The CDR3 nucleotides read TGTGCCATCAGTGACGGGAACGCGAACACCGGGGAGCTGTTTTTT. This chain uses TRBV10-3 with TRBJ2-2, with D perhaps TRBD2 (5 bases). This CDR3 has 15 residues. Germline CDR1 is ENHRY and CDR2 is SYGVKD. V was trimmed by 3 bases and J by 0 bases, leaving 8 bases between them.

The V gene is TRBV6-5, the J gene TRBJ2-7; no reliable D call. The CDR3 is made up of 11 amino acids. Germline V gene lookup returns CDR1 MNHEY and CDR2 SVGAGI. Trimming took off 2 bases at V and 6 bases at J, with 5 bases between the two ends. CDR3 coding DNA: TGTGCCAGCAGTTACGAGAGCGAGCAGTACTTC. The encoded protein is CASSYESEQYF.

The CDR3: CASGDGWEETQYF. The CDR3 region has the DNA TGTGCCAGTGGTGACGGTTGGGAAGAGACCCAGTACTTC. The chain employs TRBV19 and TRBJ2-5; D uncertain. Germline CDR1 and CDR2: LNHDA and SQIVND (reference sequence). The CDR3 extends over 13 amino acids. Trimming cost V 8 bases and J 3 bases, with 13 bases left between them.

CDR3 region: CASRPGQGSEQYF. As DNA, the CDR3 is TGTGCCAGCAGGCCGGGACAGGGAAGCGAGCAGTACTTC. V and J are TRBV6-5 and TRBJ2-7; TRBD1 agrees at 9 bases. V lost 6 bases, J lost 6 bases, and 6 bases stayed unmatched. The CDR3 totals 13 residues. CDR1 MNHEY and CDR2 SVGAGI come from the germline V gene.

The chain uses TRBV27 and TRBJ1-6; D possibly corresponds to TRBD1 (5 bases). The CDR3 consists of 14 residues. Trimming took 7 bases from V and 6 from J, leaving 13 bases between them. Per germline, CDR1 MNHEY and CDR2 SMNVEV (reference sequence). The CDR3: CASTLGGFNSPLHF. The CDR3 bases are TGTGCCAGCACCCTGGGGGGATTTAATTCACCCCTCCACTTT.

The V call is TRBV7-8, the J call TRBJ1-2, with D possibly matching TRBD1 (6 bases). Trimming removed 5 bases at V and 8 bases at J, with 27 bases between. CDR1 is SGHVS and CDR2 is FQNEAQ in the germline V gene. The CDR3 totals 17 residues. CDR3 DNA sequence: TGTGCCAGCAGCCCTAAGGGAAGACAGGCCAACCTGGGGGGCTACACCTTC. Protein sequence: CASSPKGRQANLGGYTF.

The sample holds one count of this clone. This chain connects TRBV3-1 (or the pseudogene TRBV3-2) to TRBJ2-3, with 14 bases aligning to TRBD2. Per germline, CDR1 LGHDT and CDR2 YNNKEL (reference sequence). With 1 base clipped from V and 4 bases from J, the junction kept 1 base outside the gene matches. CDR3 length: 16 residues. The CDR3, as DNA: TGTGCCAGCAGCCAAGGGACTAGCGGGGGGCCAGATACGCAGTATTTT. The encoded protein is CASSQGTSGGPDTQYF.

The chain recombines TRBV29-1 with TRBJ2-7; 7 bases map to TRBD1. CDR1 and CDR2 (germline): SQVTM, ANQGSEA. The CDR3 contains 16 residues. With 6 bases clipped from V and 0 bases from J, the junction kept 14 bases outside the gene matches. The CDR3 here is CSVTRQRQGNSYEQYF. The CDR3, as DNA: TGCAGCGTGACGCGACAAAGACAGGGAAACTCCTACGAGCAGTACTTC.

This clone was picked up a small number of times. The chain has TRBV5-6 and TRBJ2-3; no clear D. Trimming took off 0 bases at V and 0 bases at J, with 8 bases between the two ends. The CDR3 totals 15 residues. Germline values: CDR1 SGHDT, CDR2 YYEEEE. The DNA for the CDR3 is TGTGCCAGCAGCTTGGGACTGGAAAGCACAGATACGCAGTATTTT. Translated: CASSLGLESTDTQYF.

V is TRBV5-6 and J is TRBJ1-3, with D possibly TRBD1 on 5 matching bases. CDR1 is SGHDT, CDR2 YYEEEE, per germline. V was clipped by 4 bases and J by 3 bases, with 17 bases between them. The CDR3 totals 16 residues. CDR3 protein: CASSVNPQALGNTIYF. Written as DNA, the CDR3 is TGTGCCAGCAGCGTGAACCCACAGGCCCTTGGAAACACCATATATTTT.

The chain links TRBV11-2 to TRBJ2-5; D is uncertain. Germline values: CDR1 SGHAT, CDR2 FQNNGV. The CDR3 length is 14 residues. V lost 1 base to trimming and J lost 5 bases, with 11 bases between them. CDR3 nucleotide sequence: TGTGCCAGCAGCTTAGTCTCGGGTCGGGAGACCCAGTACTTC. This encodes CASSLVSGRETQYF.

This clone was counted only a few times. This chain connects TRBV2 to TRBJ1-5; possible D gene TRBD1, 6 bases. The length of the CDR3 is 15 residues. V dropped 7 bases and J dropped 2 bases, with 15 bases sitting between them. Germline V lookup: CDR1 SNHLY, CDR2 FYNNEI. CDR3 DNA sequence: TGTGCCAGCAATACAAAACAGGGTGGCAATCAGCCCCAGCATTTT. It specifies CASNTKQGGNQPQHF.

The V call is TRBV29-1, the J call TRBJ2-5, with 12 positions matching TRBD2. Losses at the gene ends were 4 bases for V and 4 bases for J; bases not matched to a gene: 7. Germline loops: CDR1 SQVTM, CDR2 ANQGSEA. This CDR3 is built from 15 residues. CDR3 coding DNA: TGCAGCGTTGGCCGCCTACTAGCGGGAGGAGAGACCCAGTACTTC. Amino acids: CSVGRLLAGGETQYF. Full variable domain (rest looked up from reference TRBV29-1 and TRBJ2-5): SAVISQKPSRDICQRGTSLTIQCQVDSQVTMMFWYRQQPGQSLTLIATANQGSEATYESGFVIDKFPISRPNLTFSTLTVSNMSPEDSSIYLCSVGRLLAGGETQYFGPGTRLLVL.

Comments on this clone: At one end the junction does not follow the germline gene, possibly because of a read error. The J gene is TRBJ2-7, the V gene TRBV7-2, with 12 bases fitting TRBD2. Germline values: CDR1 SGHTA, CDR2 FQGNSA. The CDR3 has 13 residues. For the CDR3, the DNA is TGTGCCAGCAGCTTAGAGAGGACTAGCGGGAAAGACTTC. Translating gives CASSLERTSGKDF.

This clone showed up just once. This sequence joins TRBV7-7 and TRBJ2-1, with 12 bases that match TRBD1. The CDR3 contains 21 residues. The J segment lost 0 bases and the V segment lost 5 bases, leaving 17 bases of the junction unmatched. The germline CDR1 and CDR2 sequences are SSHAT and FNYEAQ (reference sequence). The CDR3 loop is CASSASPGTGGHTSSYNEQFF. CDR3 DNA sequence: TGTGCCAGCAGCGCAAGCCCCGGGACAGGGGGCCATACGAGCTCCTACAATGAGCAGTTCTTC.

This clone was found once. CDR3 region: CASSRVSGDQPQHF. The DNA of the CDR3 is TGTGCCAGCAGTCGGGTCTCAGGCGATCAGCCCCAGCATTTT. The chain is built from TRBV6-5 and TRBJ1-5; D unclear. Trimming removed 5 bases at V and 5 bases at J, with 13 bases between. The germline V gene encodes CDR1 MNHEY and CDR2 SVGAGI. CDR3 size: 14 residues.

The rearrangement joins TRBV10-3 to TRBJ1-2; tentative D call: TRBD1 (6 bases). Germline CDR1 and CDR2: ENHRY and SYGVKD. Deletions cut 6 bases from V and 8 bases from J, with 16 bases between. The CDR3 totals 13 residues. The CDR3 sequence: CAIRGDITRGYTF. Here the CDR3 DNA reads TGTGCCATCAGGGGGGACATTACACGAGGCTACACCTTC.

The chain employs TRBV23-1 and TRBJ1-1, with D perhaps TRBD1 (5 bases). TRBV23-1 qualifies as an ORF whose function is uncertain. The V gene lost 0 bases and the J gene lost 2 bases, with 25 bases spanning the gap. The CDR3 has 20 residues. The CDR3 region has the DNA TGCGCCAGCAGTCAATCGAAAAATGGGGCATCCCCGCCGGGAAACACTGAAGCTTTCTTT. This sequence encodes CASSQSKNGASPPGNTEAFF.